This T cell receptor beta chain was sequenced in a study of beta chain features in type 1 diabetes. Of the isolated RNA, all was reverse transcribed, and so the sequenced material was expressed TCRB transcripts. Using immunoSEQ multiplex PCR, the repertoire was profiled, and TCRdb retains in-frame clones only, with some absent. The sample has about 250,000 clones, roughly 13% seen once; the top ten hold about 0.027%. Study results and limitations: PCR may have favored shorter templates equally in patients and controls. Patients with type 1 diabetes carried fewer insertions and had more deletions at their VDJ junctions. TCRB repertoires of naive, central memory and Treg cells appeared more similar among patients than among healthy donors.

In this sample, this clone turned up a few times. Its cognate antigen is unknown. The V end lost 1 base, the J end lost 1 base, and 7 bases lay between the germline ends. The CDR3 sequence is 14 residues long. The germline V gene has CDR1 SGHVS and CDR2 FNYEAQ. This chain uses TRBV7-6 with TRBJ1-1; weak D call: TRBD1 (5 bases). What was sequenced was naive CD4+ T cells from blood. This TCR was sampled from a woman between 35 and 50 years old in good health. The CDR3 sequence: CASSLGDRNTEAFF. The CDR3 bases are TGTGCCAGCAGCTTAGGAGACAGGAACACTGAAGCTTTCTTT.